This is a list of T cell receptor beta chains from one sample in a study of tumor and adjacent non-tumor tissue in lung cancer. In TCRdb, the multiplex PCR reads were re-called with MiXCR into one record per CDR3 protein. The sample includes about 93,000 distinct CDR3 sequences, less than 80% of them seen just once. Source material: lung tumor tissue. Every receptor here comes from a man aged 55 to 70 with non-small cell lung cancer. Each CDR3 is given with its conserved first and last residue. The order of the fields is CDR3 length, J gene, D gene, clone size, V gene, CDR3 protein, CDR3 DNA. D genes are given only for firm matches. The size of a clone is reported for some rows only, either as once, few or many, or as a class for expanded clones.

>16|TRBJ2-3|.|.|TRBV5-1
CASCPQDRSGTDTQYF
TGCGCCAGCTGCCCGCAGGACCGTTCGGGCACAGATACGCAGTATTTT
>14|TRBJ1-1|TRBD1|.|TRBV30
CDWSYGQGNTEAFF
TGTGACTGGAGTTACGGACAGGGGAACACTGAAGCCTTCTTT
>15|TRBJ2-5|TRBD2|.|TRBV12-3/TRBV12-4
CASSFTGGDQETQYF
TGTGCCAGCAGTTTCACGGGAGGAGACCAAGAGACCCAGTACTTC
>12|TRBJ2-1|TRBD2|.|TRBV29-1
CSVGPRGETANF
TGCAGCGTTGGGCCCCGGGGGGAGACTGCAAACTTC
>17|TRBJ1-3|TRBD1|.|TRBV6-4
CGSSDVQGVLSGNTIYF
TGTGGCAGCAGTGACGTTCAGGGGGTACTCTCTGGAAACACCATATATTTT
>14|TRBJ2-4|TRBD1|.|TRBV6-2/TRBV6-3
CASGSATGESIQYF
TGTGCCAGCGGCTCCGCGACAGGGGAGAGCATTCAGTACTTC
>14|TRBJ2-3|.|once|TRBV4-1
CATSQNRGADTKYF
TGCGCCACCAGCCAAAATCGGGGGGCAGATACGAAGTATTTT
>12|TRBJ2-7|.|many|TRBV6-1
CASNGVGYEQYF
TGTGCCAGCAACGGGGTAGGCTACGAGCAGTACTTC
>13|TRBJ2-5|.|many|TRBV20-1
CSAAIKRAETQYF
TGCAGTGCTGCCATAAAGAGAGCCGAGACCCAGTACTTC
>15|TRBJ2-1|.|.|TRBV29-1
CSVEGRHNSYGEQFF
TGCAGCGTTGAGGGTAGGCACAACTCCTACGGTGAGCAGTTCTTC
>12|TRBJ1-2|.|.|TRBV12-3/TRBV12-4
CPSSFANYGYTF
TGTCCCAGCAGTTTCGCCAACTATGGCTATACCTTC
>16|TRBJ2-2|TRBD1|.|TRBV5-4
CASSNRDRGETRELFF
TGTGCCAGTAGCAACCGGGACAGGGGCGAGACCAGGGAGCTGTTTTTT
>13|TRBJ2-1|.|.|TRBV11-1
CARSLGLNIEQFF
TGTGCCCGCAGCTTAGGATTGAACATTGAGCAGTTCTTC
>14|TRBJ2-3|.|.|TRBV5-5
CASSLAHHTDTQYF
TGTGCCAGCAGCTTGGCCCACCATACAGATACGCAGTATTTT
>13|TRBJ2-4|.|many|TRBV12-3/TRBV12-4
CASSQGGTEVQYF
TGTGCCAGCAGTCAAGGGGGGACTGAGGTTCAGTACTTC
>14|TRBJ1-5|.|few|TRBV20-1
CSAWGGGSNQPQHF
TGCAGTGCGTGGGGGGGGGGTAGCAATCAGCCCCAGCATTTT
>12|TRBJ2-7|TRBD2|many|TRBV29-1
CSVELGTKEQYF
TGCAGCGTTGAATTGGGGACTAAGGAGCAGTACTTC
>14|TRBJ1-2|TRBD1|many|TRBV28
CASSRTGVSYGYTF
TGTGCCAGCAGTAGGACAGGGGTGAGCTATGGCTACACCTTC
>15|TRBJ2-7|.|.|TRBV12-3/TRBV12-4
CASRPSVRVLYEQYF
TGTGCCAGCAGACCTAGCGTGAGGGTTCTCTACGAGCAGTACTTC
>14|TRBJ2-2|TRBD1|once|TRBV12-3/TRBV12-4
CASNFGQGIGELFF
TGTGCTAGCAATTTCGGACAGGGGATCGGGGAGCTGTTTTTT
>15|TRBJ1-6|TRBD1|.|TRBV11-1
CASSQVQGSNSPLHF
TGTGCCAGCAGCCAAGTACAGGGGAGCAATTCACCCCTCCACTTT
>15|TRBJ1-2|.|.|TRBV5-1
CASSLAGRGNYGYIF
TGCGCCAGCAGCTTGGCGGGCAGGGGAAACTATGGCTACATCTTC
>12|TRBJ1-5|.|.|TRBV6-2/TRBV6-3
CVSDSGSRPQHF
TGTGTCAGCGACTCGGGGAGTCGGCCCCAGCATTTT
>15|TRBJ2-2|.|.|TRBV5-1
CASSLGRETIGELFF
TGCGCCAGCAGCTTGGGACGGGAAACCATCGGGGAGCTGTTTTTT
>15|TRBJ2-3|.|few|TRBV13
CASSPTPDLADTQYF
TGTGCCAGCAGCCCAACCCCGGACCTCGCGGATACGCAGTATTTT
>16|TRBJ2-7|.|.|TRBV11-3
CASSLENGQGTYEQYF
TGTGCCAGCAGCTTAGAAAATGGTCAGGGAACCTACGAGCAGTACTTC
>12|TRBJ1-2|TRBD1|.|TRBV12-3/TRBV12-4
CASTRQGYGYTF
TGTGCCAGCACCCGACAGGGCTATGGCTACACCTTC
>12|TRBJ1-5|.|many|TRBV28
CASTQGFWPQHF
TGTGCCAGCACTCAGGGATTCTGGCCCCAGCATTTT
>16|TRBJ2-3|.|.|TRBV6-6
CATSLSMVGSTDTQYF
TGTGCCACCAGCCTATCTATGGTAGGGAGCACAGATACGCAGTATTTT
>12|TRBJ2-3|.|many|TRBV11-2
CASSTTPDTQYF
TGTGCCAGCAGCACCACCCCAGATACGCAGTATTTT
>16|TRBJ2-2|.|few|TRBV6-5
CASSKFGAANTGELFF
TGTGCCAGCAGTAAATTCGGGGCCGCGAACACTGGGGAGCTGTTTTTT
>11|TRBJ1-4|.|.|TRBV7-8
CTSSLGVKLFF
TGTACCAGCAGCTTAGGGGTAAAACTATTTTTT
>13|TRBJ1-2|.|.|TRBV12-3/TRBV12-4
CTSSPGRNNGYTF
TGTACCAGCAGCCCGGGGAGAAACAATGGCTACACCTTC
>14|TRBJ2-5|.|.|TRBV6-5
CTSSTSGTSETQYF
TGTACCAGCAGTACATCCGGAACATCAGAGACCCAGTACTTC
>14|TRBJ2-2|.|.|TRBV11-3
CAISLGTATGELFF
TGTGCTATCAGCCTAGGGACGGCAACCGGGGAGCTGTTTTTC
>14|TRBJ1-1|.|many|TRBV5-1
CASSLEPANTEAFF
TGCGCCAGCAGCTTGGAGCCAGCGAACACTGAAGCTTTCTTT
>14|TRBJ2-3|TRBD2|.|TRBV5-6
CASSSGGEAYTQYF
TGTGCCAGCAGCTCGGGGGGAGAGGCATATACGCAGTATTTT
>14|TRBJ2-3|.|.|TRBV20-1
CSLYRLGRTDTQYF
TGCAGTTTATATAGGCTAGGGCGCACAGATACGCAGTATTTT
>16|TRBJ2-4|TRBD1|.|TRBV12-3/TRBV12-4
CASSPNDRGAKNIRYF
TGTGCGAGCAGTCCGAACGACAGGGGAGCCAAAAACATTCGGTACTTC
>16|TRBJ2-1|.|.|TRBV29-1
CSVGTTRLEVIYEQFF
TGCAGCGTGGGCACAACTAGATTAGAAGTGATTTATGAGCAGTTCTTC
>15|TRBJ2-6|.|once|TRBV6-5
CASRAQAAVANVLNF
TGTGCCAGCAGGGCCCAGGCGGCTGTGGCCAACGTCCTGAATTTC
>17|TRBJ1-5|.|many|TRBV6-2/TRBV6-3
CASSPLPSTLRNQPQHF
TGTGCCAGCAGTCCTCTGCCCTCGACCCTCCGCAATCAGCCCCAGCATTTT
>12|TRBJ2-5|.|many|TRBV5-6
CASSEDEETQYF
TGTGCCAGCAGCGAGGACGAGGAGACCCAGTACTTC
>14|TRBJ1-1|.|.|TRBV7-9
CASSLGAVNTEAFF
TGTGCCAGCAGCTTAGGGGCCGTGAACACTGAAGCTTTCTTT
>16|TRBJ2-1|.|.|TRBV11-3
CASNPPRRSPYNEQFF
TGTGCCAGCAACCCCCCCCGGAGAAGCCCCTACAATGAGCAGTTCTTC
>12|TRBJ1-3|.|once|TRBV20-1
CSAGDMGKTIYF
TGCAGTGCTGGCGACATGGGGAAGACCATATATTTT